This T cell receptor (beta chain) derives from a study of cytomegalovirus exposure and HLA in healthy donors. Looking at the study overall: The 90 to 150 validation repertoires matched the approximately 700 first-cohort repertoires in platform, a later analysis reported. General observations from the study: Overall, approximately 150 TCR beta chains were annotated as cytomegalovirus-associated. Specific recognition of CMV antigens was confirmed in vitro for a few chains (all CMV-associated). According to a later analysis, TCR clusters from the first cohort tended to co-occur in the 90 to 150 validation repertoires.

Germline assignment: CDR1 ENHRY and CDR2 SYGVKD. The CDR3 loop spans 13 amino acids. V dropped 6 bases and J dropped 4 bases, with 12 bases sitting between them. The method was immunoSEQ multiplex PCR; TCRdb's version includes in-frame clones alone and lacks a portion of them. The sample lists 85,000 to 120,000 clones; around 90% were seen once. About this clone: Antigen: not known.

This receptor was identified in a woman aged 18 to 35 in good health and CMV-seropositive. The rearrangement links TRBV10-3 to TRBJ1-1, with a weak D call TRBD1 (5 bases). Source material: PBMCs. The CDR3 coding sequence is TGTGCCATCAGGGACGGGGGGAGCACTGAAGCTTTCTTT. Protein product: CAIRDGGSTEAFF.